One sample yielded the 30 T cell receptor beta chains listed below, sequenced in a study of blood T cell repertoires in COVID-19. This table comes from immunoSEQ multiplex PCR, and its TCRdb copy is limited to in-frame clones, with some not included. Of over 130,000 clones in the sample, roughly 85% were seen once. The sequencing sample was made of peripheral blood. Receptors originate from a man aged 50 to 59 with acute or convalescent COVID-19.

The rearrangement uses TRBV11-1 and TRBJ2-1; 7 bases match TRBD1. CDR3 length: 16 amino acids. V lost 5 bases, J lost 1 base, and 8 bases stayed unmatched. The germline V gene encodes CDR1 SGHAT and CDR2 FQDESV (reference sequence). The CDR3 spells CASSPKGAVSYNEQFF. The CDR3 DNA is TGTGCCAGCAGCCCTAAGGGGGCGGTATCCTACAATGAGCAGTTCTTC.

The V and J genes are TRBV10-1 and TRBJ1-6; D gene unclear. V was trimmed by 8 bases and J by 4 bases, leaving 9 bases between them. Germline V gene sequence: CDR1 WNHNN, CDR2 SYGVQD (reference sequence). CDR3 length: 13 amino acids. The CDR3 DNA sequence: TGCGCCAGCTCCGACACGTATAATTCACCCCTCCACTTT. Its protein is CASSDTYNSPLHF.

The chain is built from TRBV5-1 and TRBJ2-7; 9 nucleotides line up with TRBD2. The germline CDR1 and CDR2 sequences are SGHRS and YFSETQ. V trimming: 3 bases; J trimming: 2 bases; junction bases outside the gene matches: 3. The CDR3 runs 14 residues. In DNA, the CDR3 is TGCGCCAGCAGCTCCGGGACTAGCCCCTACGAGCAGTACTTC. Protein sequence: CASSSGTSPYEQYF.

The CDR3 nucleotides read TGTGCCAGCATCCTGTACACCGGAGGTGACTATGGCTACACCTTC. Translating gives CASILYTGGDYGYTF. The chain has TRBV2 and TRBJ1-2; D unclear. This CDR3 has 15 amino acids. CDR1 SNHLY and CDR2 FYNNEI come from the germline V gene. V lost 7 bases to trimming and J lost 3 bases, with 18 bases between them.

The chain links TRBV6-5 to TRBJ1-2; tentatively, D is TRBD1 (5 bases). Trimming pared 6 bases from V and 6 bases from J, leaving 17 bases between. Per the germline V gene, CDR1 is MNHEY and CDR2 is SVGAGI. The CDR3 runs 14 residues. In nucleotides, the CDR3 is TGTGCCAGCAGAAAGGGGCCTCGGTCGGATGGCTACACCTTC. The encoded protein is CASRKGPRSDGYTF.

V and J are TRBV28 and TRBJ1-6; 8 nucleotides agree with TRBD1. In germline, CDR1 is MDHEN, CDR2 SYDVKM. CDR3 length: 18 residues. Trimming at V came to 6 bases and at J to 0 bases, leaving 10 bases not matched to a gene. CDR3 residues: CASRQPGGASSYNSPLHF. DNA for the CDR3: TGTGCCAGCAGGCAACCAGGGGGCGCGAGCTCCTATAATTCACCCCTCCACTTT. The full variable domain, completed using reference TRBV28 and TRBJ1-6, is DVKVTQSSRYLVKRTGEKVFLECVQDMDHENMFWYRQDPGLGLRLIYFSYDVKMKEKGDIPEGYSVSREKKERFSLILESASTNQTSMYLCASRQPGGASSYNSPLHFGNGTRLTVT.

J is TRBJ1-3 and V is TRBV18, with 9 bases matching TRBD1. V was pared by 3 bases and J by 4 bases, with 10 bases of the junction left unmatched. This CDR3 comprises 17 residues. The germline V gene encodes CDR1 KGHSH and CDR2 LQKENI. In DNA form, the CDR3 reads TGTGCCAGCTCACCGGGCTACAGGGGGCCGTTCGGAAACACCATATATTTT. Translating it yields CASSPGYRGPFGNTIYF.

Written as DNA, the CDR3 is TGTGCCAGCACCTCCGGGACAGGCTTCTTTGGTGAAGCTTTCTTT. Translation gives CASTSGTGFFGEAFF. The chain uses TRBV25-1 and TRBJ1-1; 8 bases align to TRBD1. Trimming cost V 7 bases and J 7 bases; bases outside gene matches: 14. Looked up from germline, CDR1 is MGHDK and CDR2 is SYGVNS. CDR3 size: 15 residues.

This rearrangement joins TRBV10-1 to TRBJ2-7, with a tentative D call TRBD2 (5 bases). Germline V gene lookup returns CDR1 WNHNN and CDR2 SYGVQD (reference sequence). The V end lost 5 bases, the J end lost 2 bases, and 16 bases lay between the germline ends. This CDR3 spans 15 amino acids. Here the CDR3 reads CASSPQRGPPYEQYF. CDR3 in DNA: TGCGCCAGCAGTCCCCAAAGAGGGCCCCCCTACGAGCAGTACTTC.

The rearrangement uses TRBV2 and TRBJ1-6; 8 bases agree with TRBD1. Germline values: CDR1 SNHLY, CDR2 FYNNEI. This CDR3 is 16 amino acids long. V dropped 5 bases and J dropped 7; count of bases not matched to a gene: 10. The chain's CDR3 is CASSLRWGQANSPLHF. The DNA for the CDR3 is TGTGCCAGCAGTCTCCGGTGGGGACAGGCCAATTCACCCCTCCACTTT.

This clone was seen more than once but under ten times. The junction does not match germline at one end; this may be a read error. The chain carries TRBV27 and TRBJ2-3; either TRBD1 or TRBD2 may supply D (6 bases each). Germline CDR1 MNHEY, CDR2 SMNVEV (reference sequence). CDR3 length: 14 residues. CDR3 DNA: TGTGCCAGCAATTTAGGGGGGATTCAAAGTCCGCAGTATTTT. Translated: CASNLGGIQSPQYF.

As for this clone: Distinct nucleotide sequences in the sample also encode this CDR3. V usage is TRBV2 and J usage is TRBJ1-4, with 7 nucleotides matching TRBD1. The ends lost 2 bases at V and 3 bases at J; junction bases unmatched: 3. The CDR3 sequence is 15 residues long. The germline CDR1 and CDR2 sequences are SNHLY and FYNNEI. Here the CDR3 DNA reads TGTGCCAGCAGTGAAAACAGGGGCGCTAATGAAAAACTGTTTTTT. Its protein is CASSENRGANEKLFF.

J is TRBJ1-3 and V is TRBV18, with TRBD1 identical over 8 bases. Germline lookup yields CDR1 KGHSH and CDR2 LQKENI. The trim removed 5 bases at V and 4 bases at J, leaving 10 bases unmatched. This CDR3 is built from 16 residues. The CDR3 DNA reads as TGTGCCAGCTCATCCGGACAGGGACGAGGGGGAAACACCATATATTTT. Translating gives CASSSGQGRGGNTIYF.

The chain employs TRBV12-3 or TRBV12-4 and TRBJ1-5, with 9 bases identical to TRBD1. The CDR3 covers 13 residues. J lost 7 bases, V lost 4 bases, and 2 bases had no gene match. CDR3 protein: CASSYRGRQPQHF. The CDR3 region has the DNA TGTGCCAGCAGTTACAGGGGGCGGCAGCCCCAGCATTTT.

This sequence joins TRBV11-2 and TRBJ2-3; D gene ambiguous. Germline V gene data show CDR1 as SGHAT and CDR2 as FQNNGV. V shed 3 bases and J shed 2 bases, with 15 bases lying between them. CDR3 length equals 16 residues. CDR3 in DNA: TGTGCCAGCAGCTTTAGAGCCTTTTCCAACACAGATACGCAGTATTTT. Residues: CASSFRAFSNTDTQYF. Full variable domain (rest looked up from reference TRBV11-2 and TRBJ2-3): EAGVAQSPRYKIIEKRQSVAFWCNPISGHATLYWYQQILGQGPKLLIQFQNNGVVDDSQLPKDRFSAERLKGVDSTLKIQPAKLEDSAVYLCASSFRAFSNTDTQYFGPGTRLTVL.

The rearrangement joins TRBV6-5 to TRBJ1-2; 7 bases are a match to TRBD1. V lost 5 bases to trimming and J lost 6 bases; unmatched junction nucleotides: 6. Germline CDR1 is MNHEY and CDR2 is SVGAGI. CDR3 size: 13 residues. In DNA form, the CDR3 reads TGTGCCAGCAGTAGGGACACAGGGGATGGCTACACCTTC. Amino acids: CASSRDTGDGYTF.

The chain combines TRBV27 with TRBJ1-1, with D perhaps TRBD1 (6 bases). The CDR3 contains 16 residues. Trimming stripped 2 bases from V and 5 bases from J, with 18 bases between. Germline V lookup: CDR1 MNHEY, CDR2 SMNVEV (reference sequence). The CDR3 coding sequence is TGTGCCAGCAGTTTAGGTGGGGGGGCTCTTGGTACTGAAGCTTTCTTT. Its translation is CASSLGGGALGTEAFF.

In its sample, this clone was seen once. The chain combines TRBV18 with TRBJ2-7; 11 bases map to TRBD2. There are 14 residues in the CDR3. Trimming at V came to 5 bases and at J to 5 bases, leaving 5 bases not matched to a gene. Germline CDR1 KGHSH, CDR2 LQKENI. As DNA, the CDR3 is TGTGCCAGCTCAGTATCTAGCGGGAGGCACGAGCAGTACTTC. Translated: CASSVSSGRHEQYF.

The V and J genes are TRBV5-4 and TRBJ1-2, with D possibly being TRBD1 (5 bases). V was pared by 0 bases and J by 4 bases, with 10 bases between. Per germline, CDR1 SGHNT and CDR2 YYREEE (reference sequence). This CDR3 contains 14 residues. The CDR3 nucleotides read TGTGCCAGCAGCTTGGCCGGGGGGGGCTATGGCTACACCTTC. It yields the protein CASSLAGGGYGYTF.

V usage is TRBV6-5 and J usage is TRBJ2-3, with D possibly matching TRBD2 (5 bases). Germline loops: CDR1 MNHEY, CDR2 SVGAGI. V lost 8 bases and J lost 1, with 13 bases in between. This CDR3 is 14 amino acids long. Here the CDR3 DNA reads TGTGCCAGCGGATGGTCGGAGGGCACAGATACGCAGTATTTT. Protein: CASGWSEGTDTQYF.

This rearrangement joins TRBV7-2 to TRBJ2-7, with unresolved D. The length of the CDR3 is 14 residues. The germline gives CDR1 SGHTA, CDR2 FQGNSA. Trimming cost V 1 base and J 2 bases, with 9 bases left between them. Here the CDR3 reads CASSLGPQTYEQYF. As DNA, the CDR3 is TGTGCCAGCAGCTTAGGGCCACAGACCTACGAGCAGTACTTC.

V is TRBV9 and J is TRBJ1-1; D is perhaps TRBD1 (5 bases). Germline lookup yields CDR1 SGDLS and CDR2 YYNGEE. This CDR3 comprises 14 residues. V gave up 3 bases and J gave up 3 bases, with 12 bases separating them. This chain's CDR3 is CASSGGGIHTEAFF. The CDR3 DNA sequence: TGTGCCAGCAGCGGTGGGGGGATCCACACTGAAGCTTTCTTT.

The chain has TRBV4-1 and TRBJ1-4, with TRBD1 matching over 9 bases. Germline lookup yields CDR1 MGHRA and CDR2 YSYEKL. The CDR3 has 17 amino acids. The V and J ends lost 1 base and 3 bases, in that order; junction bases with no gene match: 6. The DNA of the CDR3 is TGCGCCAGCAGCCAAGTCCCGGGACAGGGACCTAATGAAAAACTGTTTTTT. Translation gives CASSQVPGQGPNEKLFF.

The chain joins TRBV4-2 to TRBJ1-2, with 7 nucleotides matching TRBD1. Germline V gives CDR1 LGHNA, CDR2 YNFKEQ. J gave up 4 bases and V 4 bases, and 9 bases lay outside the gene matches. This CDR3 is 15 amino acids long. The CDR3 DNA sequence: TGTGCCAGCAGCCCCAATAAACAGGGGACCTATGGCTACACCTTC. This sequence encodes CASSPNKQGTYGYTF.

The chain has TRBV7-2 and TRBJ1-1; D remains ambiguous. This CDR3 has 13 residues. Between the trimmed V and J ends, which lost 2 bases and 2 bases, there was a span of 6 bases. Germline CDR1 is SGHTA and CDR2 is FQGNSA. CDR3 nucleotide sequence: TGTGCCAGCAGCTTAACGGGAAACACTGAAGCTTTCTTT. Amino acid sequence: CASSLTGNTEAFF.

This chain joins TRBV19 and TRBJ1-5, with D perhaps matching TRBD1 (5 bases). This CDR3 region has 14 residues. CDR1 and CDR2 (germline): LNHDA, SQIVND (reference sequence). The germline V and J ends were trimmed by 3 bases and 6 bases, with 12 bases remaining between them. CDR3 in DNA: TGTGCCAGTAGTATGGGGGGGTTTAGTCAGCCCCAGCATTTT. This gives the protein CASSMGGFSQPQHF.

The rearrangement uses TRBV19 and TRBJ1-2; D unclear. Trimming left V 9 bases short and J 9 bases short, with 23 bases between. Germline V gives CDR1 LNHDA, CDR2 SQIVND (reference sequence). The CDR3 loop spans 14 amino acids. The CDR3 loop reads CASQKRETRSSYTF. CDR3 in DNA: TGTGCCAGCCAAAAGCGAGAAACGAGATCTAGCTACACCTTC.

This chain joins TRBV27 and TRBJ2-2; 10 bases are shared with TRBD1. Germline assignment: CDR1 MNHEY and CDR2 SMNVEV (reference sequence). The V and J ends lost 6 bases and 6 bases, in that order; junction bases with no gene match: 13. CDR3 length: 17 amino acids. The CDR3 DNA sequence: TGTGCCAGCAGCTTGGAAGGGACAGGGGTCTTTGCCGGGGAGCTGTTTTTT. It is translated as CASSLEGTGVFAGELFF.

This clone was recorded many times. The rearrangement links TRBV18 to TRBJ2-7; possible D gene TRBD2, 5 bases. V dropped 0 bases and J dropped 3 bases, with 6 bases sitting between them. Germline-derived CDR1 and CDR2 are KGHSH and LQKENI. The CDR3 extends over 13 amino acids. The CDR3 coding sequence is TGTGCCAGCTCACCACCGGGAGACTACGAGCAGTACTTC. Translating it yields CASSPPGDYEQYF. The entire variable domain, with the rest obtained from reference TRBV18 and TRBJ2-7, is as follows: NAGVMQNPRHLVRRRGQEARLRCSPMKGHSHVYWYRQLPEEGLKFMVYLQKENIIDESGMPKERFSAEFPKEGPSILRIQQVVRGDSAAYFCASSPPGDYEQYFGPGTRLTVT.

J is TRBJ1-2 and V is TRBV10-3; no definite D call. The ends were cut back, 2 bases at V and 4 bases at J, with 20 bases in the middle. This CDR3 contains 17 residues. Germline V gene lookup returns CDR1 ENHRY and CDR2 SYGVKD. CDR3 region: CAISEVVLEVSSYGYTF. The CDR3 region has the DNA TGTGCCATCAGTGAGGTGGTGCTAGAAGTTTCGTCCTATGGCTACACCTTC.